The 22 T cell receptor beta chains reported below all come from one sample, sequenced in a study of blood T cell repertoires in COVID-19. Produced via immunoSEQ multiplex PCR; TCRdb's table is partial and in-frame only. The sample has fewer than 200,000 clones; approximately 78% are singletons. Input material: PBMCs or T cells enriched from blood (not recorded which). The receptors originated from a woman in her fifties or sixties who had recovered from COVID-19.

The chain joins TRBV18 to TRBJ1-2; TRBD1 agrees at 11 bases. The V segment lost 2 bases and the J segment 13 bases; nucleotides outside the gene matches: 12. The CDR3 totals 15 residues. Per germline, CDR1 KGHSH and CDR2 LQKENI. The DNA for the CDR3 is TGTGCCAGCTCACCATCAACCGGGACAGGGGGACGAGGCACCTTC. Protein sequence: CASSPSTGTGGRGTF.

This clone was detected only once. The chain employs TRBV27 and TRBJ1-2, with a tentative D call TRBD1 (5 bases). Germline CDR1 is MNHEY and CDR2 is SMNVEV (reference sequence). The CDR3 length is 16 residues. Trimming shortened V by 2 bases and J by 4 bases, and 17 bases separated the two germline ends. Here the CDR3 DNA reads TGTGCCAGCAGTTTAGGGGCCCCCGGGCTGATCTATGGCTACACCTTC. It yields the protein CASSLGAPGLIYGYTF.

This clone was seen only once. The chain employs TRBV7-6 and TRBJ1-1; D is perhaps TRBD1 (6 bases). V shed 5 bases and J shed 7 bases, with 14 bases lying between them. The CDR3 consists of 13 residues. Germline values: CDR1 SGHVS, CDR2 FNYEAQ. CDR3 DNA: TGTGCCAGCAGCCCCCGGGGAGGGGGTGAAGCTTTCTTT. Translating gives CASSPRGGGEAFF.

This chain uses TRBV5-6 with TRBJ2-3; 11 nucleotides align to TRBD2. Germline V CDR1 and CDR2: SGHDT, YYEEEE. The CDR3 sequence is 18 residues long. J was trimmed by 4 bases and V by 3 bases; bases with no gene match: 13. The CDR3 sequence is CASSSLAGGPSMADTQYF. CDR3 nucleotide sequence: TGTGCCAGCAGCTCTTTAGCGGGAGGGCCGTCGATGGCAGATACGCAGTATTTT.

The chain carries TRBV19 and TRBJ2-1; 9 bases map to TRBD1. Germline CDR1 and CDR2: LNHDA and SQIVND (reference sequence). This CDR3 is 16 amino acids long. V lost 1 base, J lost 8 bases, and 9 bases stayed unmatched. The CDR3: CASSIAADRGGDEQFF. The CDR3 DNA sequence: TGTGCCAGTAGTATAGCCGCGGACAGGGGTGGGGATGAGCAGTTCTTC.

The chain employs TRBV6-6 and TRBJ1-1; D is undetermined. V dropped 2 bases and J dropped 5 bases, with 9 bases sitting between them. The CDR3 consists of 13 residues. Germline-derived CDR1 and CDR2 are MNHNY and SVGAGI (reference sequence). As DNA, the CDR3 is TGTGCCAGCAGTTACAAGACGGGGACTGAAGCTTTCTTT. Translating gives CASSYKTGTEAFF.

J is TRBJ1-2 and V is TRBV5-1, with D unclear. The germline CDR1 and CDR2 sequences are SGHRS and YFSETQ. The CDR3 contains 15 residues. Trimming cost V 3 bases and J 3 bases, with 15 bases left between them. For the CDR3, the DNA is TGCGCCAGCAGCTACTCTCCAGGTAACGACTATGGCTACACCTTC. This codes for CASSYSPGNDYGYTF.

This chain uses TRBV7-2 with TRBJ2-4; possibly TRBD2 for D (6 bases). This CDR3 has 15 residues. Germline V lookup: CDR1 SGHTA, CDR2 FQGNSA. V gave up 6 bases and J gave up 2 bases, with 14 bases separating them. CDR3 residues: CASRGGAGTKNIQYF. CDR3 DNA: TGTGCCAGCAGGGGCGGGGCAGGAACCAAAAACATTCAGTACTTC.

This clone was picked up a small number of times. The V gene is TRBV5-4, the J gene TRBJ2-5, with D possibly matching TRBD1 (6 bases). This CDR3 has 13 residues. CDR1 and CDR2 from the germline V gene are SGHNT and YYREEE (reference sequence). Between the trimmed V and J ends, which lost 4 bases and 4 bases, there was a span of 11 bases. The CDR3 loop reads CASSTRQVETQYF. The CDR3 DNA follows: TGTGCCAGCAGCACCCGACAGGTAGAGACCCAGTACTTC.

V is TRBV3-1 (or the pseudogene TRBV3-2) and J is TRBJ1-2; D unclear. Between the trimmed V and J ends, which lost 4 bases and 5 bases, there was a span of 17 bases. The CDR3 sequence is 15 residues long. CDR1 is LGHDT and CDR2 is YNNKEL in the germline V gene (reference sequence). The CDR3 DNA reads TGTGCCAGCAGCCCAGGCATCGGCAGTGGGTATGGCTACACCTTC. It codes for CASSPGIGSGYGYTF.

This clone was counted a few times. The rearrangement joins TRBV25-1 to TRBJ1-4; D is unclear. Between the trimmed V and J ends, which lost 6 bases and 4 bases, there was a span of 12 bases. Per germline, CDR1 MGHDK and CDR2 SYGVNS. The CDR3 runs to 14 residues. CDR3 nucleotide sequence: TGTGCCAGCAGGGCTGAGGGAGTTAATGAAAAACTGTTTTTT. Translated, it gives CASRAEGVNEKLFF. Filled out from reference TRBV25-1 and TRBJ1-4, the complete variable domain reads EADIYQTPRYLVIGTGKKITLECSQTMGHDKMYWYQQDPGMELHLIHYSYGVNSTEKGDLSSESTVSRIRTEHFPLTLESARPSHTSQYLCASRAEGVNEKLFFGSGTQLSVL.

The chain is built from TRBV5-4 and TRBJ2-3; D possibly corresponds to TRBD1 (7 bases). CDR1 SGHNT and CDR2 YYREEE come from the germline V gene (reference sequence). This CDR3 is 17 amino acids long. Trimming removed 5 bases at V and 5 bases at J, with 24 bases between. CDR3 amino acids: CASSFTAFQGGQDTQYF. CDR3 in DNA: TGTGCCAGCAGTTTCACTGCATTCCAGGGGGGACAAGATACGCAGTATTTT.

The CDR3 DNA reads as TGTGCCAGCAGTGAAGTCGGACACCTAGACGTCTATGGCTACACCTTC. Translated, it gives CASSEVGHLDVYGYTF. V is TRBV2 and J is TRBJ1-2, with D possibly TRBD1 on 5 matching bases. The V gene's germline CDR1 is SNHLY and CDR2 FYNNEI. This CDR3 is 16 amino acids long. The V and J ends lost 1 base and 4 bases respectively, with 16 bases between them.

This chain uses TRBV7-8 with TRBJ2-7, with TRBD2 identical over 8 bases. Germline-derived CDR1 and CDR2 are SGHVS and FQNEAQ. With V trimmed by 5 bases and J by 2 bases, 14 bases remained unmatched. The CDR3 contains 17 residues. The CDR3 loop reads CASSPPEGTSGAYEQYF. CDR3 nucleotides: TGTGCCAGCAGCCCACCCGAGGGAACTAGCGGTGCCTACGAGCAGTACTTC.

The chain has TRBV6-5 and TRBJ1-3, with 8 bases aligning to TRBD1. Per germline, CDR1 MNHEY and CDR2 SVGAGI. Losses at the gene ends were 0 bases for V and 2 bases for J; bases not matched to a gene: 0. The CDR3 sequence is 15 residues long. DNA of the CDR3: TGTGCCAGCAGTTACTCGGACAGGGCTGGAAACACCATATATTTT. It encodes CASSYSDRAGNTIYF.

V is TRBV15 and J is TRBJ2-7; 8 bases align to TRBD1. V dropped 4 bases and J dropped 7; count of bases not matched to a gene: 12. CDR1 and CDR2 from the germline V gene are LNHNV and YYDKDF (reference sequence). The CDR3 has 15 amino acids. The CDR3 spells CATSIRRPGQEEQYF. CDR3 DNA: TGTGCCACCAGCATCAGACGTCCGGGACAGGAAGAGCAGTACTTC.

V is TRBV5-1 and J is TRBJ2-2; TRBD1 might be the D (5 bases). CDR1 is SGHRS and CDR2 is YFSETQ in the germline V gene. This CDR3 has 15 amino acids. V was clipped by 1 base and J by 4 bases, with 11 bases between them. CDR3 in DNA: TGCGCCAGCAGCTTGCTCCCAGGGTTCACCGGGGAGCTGTTTTTT. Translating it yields CASSLLPGFTGELFF.

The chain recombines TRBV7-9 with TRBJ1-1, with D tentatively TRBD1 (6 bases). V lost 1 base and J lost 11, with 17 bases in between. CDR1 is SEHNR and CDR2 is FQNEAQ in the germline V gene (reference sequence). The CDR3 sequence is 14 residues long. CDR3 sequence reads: CASSLGQDNSMAFF. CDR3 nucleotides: TGTGCCAGCAGCTTAGGACAGGACAACAGTATGGCTTTCTTT.

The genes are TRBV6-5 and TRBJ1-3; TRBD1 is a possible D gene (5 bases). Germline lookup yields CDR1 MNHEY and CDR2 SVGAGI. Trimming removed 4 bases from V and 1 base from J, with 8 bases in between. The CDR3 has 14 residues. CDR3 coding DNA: TGTGCCAGCAGTTCGAGACAGTCTGGAAACACCATATATTTT. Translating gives CASSSRQSGNTIYF.

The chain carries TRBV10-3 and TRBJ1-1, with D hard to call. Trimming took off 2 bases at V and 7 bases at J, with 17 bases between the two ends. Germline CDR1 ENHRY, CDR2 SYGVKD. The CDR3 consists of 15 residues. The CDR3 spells CAISEREGIAGEAFF. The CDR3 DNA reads TGTGCCATCAGTGAGCGCGAAGGCATTGCGGGTGAAGCTTTCTTT.

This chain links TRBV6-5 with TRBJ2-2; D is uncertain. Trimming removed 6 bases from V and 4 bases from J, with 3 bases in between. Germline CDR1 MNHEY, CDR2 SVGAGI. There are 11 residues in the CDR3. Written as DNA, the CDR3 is TGTGCCAGCAGGAGCACCGGGGAGCTGTTTTTT. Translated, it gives CASRSTGELFF.

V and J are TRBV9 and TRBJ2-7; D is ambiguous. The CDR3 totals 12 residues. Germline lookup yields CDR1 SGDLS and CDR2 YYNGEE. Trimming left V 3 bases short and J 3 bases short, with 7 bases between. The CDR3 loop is CASSGPGYEQYF. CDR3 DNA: TGTGCCAGCAGCGGACCAGGCTACGAGCAGTACTTC.